The following is a TCR beta chain sequence with its context. Its target is not known. A single record per CDR3 protein comes from TCRdb applying MiXCR to the PCR reads. The sample has around 480,000 distinct CDR3 sequences, about 25% seen once. J lost 3 bases, V lost 1 base, and 3 bases had no gene match. Germline CDR1 is MGHRA and CDR2 is YSYEKL. This CDR3 comprises 16 residues. With RNA at 10%, 30% or 50%, naive CD8 libraries came from approximately 20,000 to 980,000 sorted cells. These data belong to a study of molecular identifiers for immune sequencing clone quantification. General study findings and limits: Jurkat TCR RNA spiked in from one cell (amid over 850,000 naive cells) was reportedly detectable. Whereas clones above 20 RNA copies held under 1% of naive-cell molecules, they held over 97% of effector molecules.

Sequencing was carried out using naive CD8+ T cells from blood, with Jurkat cell RNA spiked in. The subset here: FACS-sorted CD8+CD4-CCR7+CD45RA+ naive T cells. The sequence was collected from a human donor in good health. Some libraries in this study had Jurkat cell RNA spiked in. The chain joins TRBV4-1 to TRBJ2-1, with TRBD2 identical over 10 bases. The CDR3 sequence is CASSQGSGGFYNEQFF. The DNA for the CDR3 is TGCGCCAGCAGCCAAGGTAGCGGGGGGTTCTACAATGAGCAGTTCTTC.